This TCR beta chain is drawn from a study of cytomegalovirus exposure and HLA in healthy donors. Background on the study: Clustering assigned around 77% of the roughly 420 genotyped donors to the Caucasian-associated ancestry cluster. Study-level results: An observed cluster of highly shared sequence variants was recorded as a likely sequencing artifact. Analyzed later, association rates of TCRs varied across HLA loci, with DRB1 most and HLA-C fewest.

The CDR3 consists of 15 residues. Germline V gene data show CDR1 as SQVTM and CDR2 as ANQGSEA. V was clipped by 6 bases and J by 6 bases; unmatched bases: 14. CMV serostatus was not recorded for this donor. Primers included in the PCR were 60 Vbeta and 13 Jbeta primers. Assay used: immunoSEQ multiplex PCR; TCRdb lists only in-frame clones, some missing. This table holds roughly 150,000 clones, about four fifths found once. Of note for this clone: The antigen is undetermined.

The J gene is TRBJ2-1, the V gene TRBV29-1; 7 positions agree with TRBD1. The sample consisted of PBMCs. The receptor comes from a man aged 25 to 40 in good health. As DNA, the CDR3 is TGCAGCGTCACCACCACAGGGGCGCGATCCAATGAGCAGTTCTTC. This encodes CSVTTTGARSNEQFF.